These 3 T cell receptor beta chains came from one sample sequenced in a study of cytomegalovirus exposure and HLA in healthy donors. This PCR relied on a set of 60 Vbeta primers and 13 Jbeta primers. Generated by immunoSEQ multiplex PCR, the TCRdb table keeps only in-frame clones and is missing some. The sample lists around 130,000 clones; roughly 69% were seen once. The sample taken for sequencing was PBMCs. The origin of the receptors is a human donor in good health.

V gene TRBV9 combines with J gene TRBJ2-1; TRBD2 matches 11 bases. Looked up from germline, CDR1 is SGDLS and CDR2 is YYNGEE. CDR3 length: 18 residues. V trimming: 0 bases; J trimming: 5 bases; junction bases outside the gene matches: 10. CDR3 in DNA: TGTGCCAGCAGCGTAGGATATTCGGGACTAGCGGTTAACAATGAGCAGTTCTTC. This codes for CASSVGYSGLAVNNEQFF.

In this sample, this clone turned up a few times. The chain recombines TRBV19 with TRBJ2-5, with 9 bases identical to TRBD1. Germline loops: CDR1 LNHDA, CDR2 SQIVND (reference sequence). The CDR3 totals 14 residues. J was trimmed by 1 base and V by 6 bases; bases with no gene match: 3. The CDR3 region is CASRGTGFQETQYF. The CDR3 coding sequence is TGTGCCAGTAGGGGGACAGGGTTCCAAGAGACCCAGTACTTC.

This clone was detected only a few times. This chain links TRBV7-9 with TRBJ2-1; 9 positions match TRBD2. Germline CDR1 reads SEHNR; CDR2 reads FQNEAQ (reference sequence). V lost 2 bases to trimming and J lost 8 bases; unmatched junction nucleotides: 16. The CDR3 has 18 amino acids. The CDR3 coding sequence is TGTGCCAGCAGCTTAAGTGATGTGTGGCGGGGGGGCTGGGATGAGCAGTTCTTC. Translating gives CASSLSDVWRGGWDEQFF.